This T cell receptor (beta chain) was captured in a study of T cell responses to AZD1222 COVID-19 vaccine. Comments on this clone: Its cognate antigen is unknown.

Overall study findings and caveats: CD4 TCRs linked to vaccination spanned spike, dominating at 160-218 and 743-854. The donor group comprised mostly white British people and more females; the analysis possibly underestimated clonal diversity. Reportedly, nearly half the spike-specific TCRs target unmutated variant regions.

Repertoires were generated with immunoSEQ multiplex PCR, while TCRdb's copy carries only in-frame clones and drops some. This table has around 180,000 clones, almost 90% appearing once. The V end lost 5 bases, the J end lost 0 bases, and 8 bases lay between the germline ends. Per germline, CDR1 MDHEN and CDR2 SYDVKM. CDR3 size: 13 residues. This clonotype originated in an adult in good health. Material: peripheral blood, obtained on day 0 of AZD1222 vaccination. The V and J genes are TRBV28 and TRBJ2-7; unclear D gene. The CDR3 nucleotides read TGTGCCAGCAGTGACTTCAGCTCCTACGAGCAGTACTTC. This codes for CASSDFSSYEQYF.